A single sample is the source of the 14 T cell receptor beta chains below, sequenced in a study of cytotoxic CD8 clonotypes in ibrutinib-treated CLL. TCRdb's table, derived via immunoSEQ multiplex PCR, lists solely in-frame clones and lacks some. The sample records 250,000 to 350,000 clones, less than 85% being singletons. The sequencing here drew on PBMCs, taken at disease progression, from a patient treated with ibrutinib. The receptor set was obtained from a human donor with chronic lymphocytic leukemia.

The chain carries TRBV6-6 and TRBJ1-2; tentative D call: TRBD1 (6 bases). CDR3 size: 14 residues. V lost 7 bases to trimming and J lost 0 bases, with 12 bases between them. The germline V gene has CDR1 MNHNY and CDR2 SVGAGI (reference sequence). CDR3 sequence: CASTATGANYGYTF. CDR3 nucleotides: TGTGCCAGCACCGCGACAGGAGCTAACTATGGCTACACCTTC.

The rearrangement links TRBV25-1 to TRBJ1-5; no definite D call. CDR3 length: 14 amino acids. The V and J ends lost 3 bases and 4 bases respectively, with 10 bases between them. Per the germline V gene, CDR1 is MGHDK and CDR2 is SYGVNS. The CDR3 loop reads CASSEGGWNQPQHF. The CDR3 DNA sequence: TGTGCCAGCAGTGAGGGTGGCTGGAATCAGCCCCAGCATTTT.

The V gene is TRBV7-6, the J gene TRBJ1-3; D might be TRBD1 (6 bases). This CDR3 spans 19 amino acids. Germline V CDR1 and CDR2: SGHVS, FNYEAQ. Trimming took 3 bases from V and 0 from J, leaving 21 bases between them. The CDR3 sequence is CASSFALSRDTVSGNTIYF. The CDR3 DNA is TGTGCCAGCAGCTTTGCCTTATCGCGGGACACCGTCTCTGGAAACACCATATATTTT. The variable domain in full, with the rest retrieved from reference TRBV7-6 and TRBJ1-3, is GAGVSQSPRYKVTKRGQDVALRCDPISGHVSLYWYRQALGQGPEFLTYFNYEAQQDKSGLPNDRFSAERPEGSISTLTIQRTEQRDSAMYRCASSFALSRDTVSGNTIYFGEGSWLTVV.

The chain combines TRBV4-3 with TRBJ2-7; 9 nucleotides match TRBD2. The trim removed 1 base at V and 3 bases at J, leaving 7 bases unmatched. The CDR3 runs 16 residues. Germline V gives CDR1 LGHNA, CDR2 YSLEER. The DNA for the CDR3 is TGCGCCAGCAGCCAAGGAGCAAGCGGGAGGCTCTACGAGCAGTACTTC. Its protein product is CASSQGASGRLYEQYF.

The V and J genes are TRBV2 and TRBJ1-2; 7 bases line up with TRBD1. The CDR3 runs 14 residues. Trimming took 4 bases from V and 4 from J; bases not matched to a gene: 6. Germline V gene data show CDR1 as SNHLY and CDR2 as FYNNEI. Here the CDR3 DNA reads TGTGCCAGCAGTGCCCAGGGGGGTGGCTATGGCTACACCTTC. It yields the protein CASSAQGGGYGYTF.

The rearrangement uses TRBV9 and TRBJ1-4; the D is unclear. Germline V lookup: CDR1 SGDLS, CDR2 YYNGEE. Trimming shortened V by 0 bases and J by 5 bases, and 5 bases separated the two germline ends. This CDR3 comprises 13 residues. DNA for the CDR3: TGTGCCAGCAGCGTAGACAAAAATGAAAAACTGTTTTTT. Protein: CASSVDKNEKLFF.

This clone was counted between two and nine times. This chain connects TRBV19 to TRBJ1-5, with TRBD1 matching over 7 bases. This CDR3 region has 15 residues. The germline V gene has CDR1 LNHDA and CDR2 SQIVND (reference sequence). V lost 1 base and J lost 5; bases outside the gene matches: 5. This CDR3 reads CASSIGGDRYQPQHF. CDR3 nucleotide sequence: TGTGCCAGTAGTATAGGGGGGGACAGATATCAGCCCCAGCATTTT. The entire variable domain, with the rest obtained from reference TRBV19 and TRBJ1-5, is as follows: DGGITQSPKYLFRKEGQNVTLSCEQNLNHDAMYWYRQDPGQGLRLIYYSQIVNDFQKGDIAEGYSVSREKKESFPLTVTSAQKNPTAFYLCASSIGGDRYQPQHFGDGTRLSIL.

The chain employs TRBV28 and TRBJ1-4, with 8 bases matching TRBD1. Germline V gives CDR1 MDHEN, CDR2 SYDVKM. J was trimmed by 7 bases and V by 3 bases; bases with no gene match: 10. CDR3 size: 16 residues. This chain's CDR3 is CASSLSGPDRGEKLFF. Written as DNA, the CDR3 is TGTGCCAGCAGTTTGTCGGGTCCCGACAGGGGTGAAAAACTGTTTTTT.

J is TRBJ1-2 and V is TRBV4-1; possibly TRBD1 for D (6 bases). Per germline, CDR1 MGHRA and CDR2 YSYEKL. Trimming removed 5 bases at V and 2 bases at J, with 12 bases between. This CDR3 region has 14 residues. In nucleotides, the CDR3 is TGCGCCAGCAGCGCCGGGACACCAAACTATGGCTACACCTTC. It is translated as CASSAGTPNYGYTF.

The chain uses TRBV29-1 and TRBJ1-3, with D perhaps TRBD1 (5 bases). This CDR3 spans 15 amino acids. Looked up from germline, CDR1 is SQVTM and CDR2 is ANQGSEA. Trimming took off 4 bases at V and 5 bases at J, with 18 bases between the two ends. CDR3 nucleotides: TGCAGCGTTGTGTGGGCAGGGCGGTTTCGAAACACCATATATTTT. It translates to CSVVWAGRFRNTIYF. The full variable domain, with the rest looked up from reference TRBV29-1 and TRBJ1-3, is SAVISQKPSRDICQRGTSLTIQCQVDSQVTMMFWYRQQPGQSLTLIATANQGSEATYESGFVIDKFPISRPNLTFSTLTVSNMSPEDSSIYLCSVVWAGRFRNTIYFGEGSWLTVV.

The chain is built from TRBV9 and TRBJ2-1; D gene unclear. Trimming cost V 0 bases and J 8 bases, with 6 bases left between them. Germline values: CDR1 SGDLS, CDR2 YYNGEE. The CDR3 sequence is 12 residues long. The CDR3 region is CASSVGWDEQFF. DNA for the CDR3: TGTGCCAGCAGCGTAGGGTGGGATGAGCAGTTCTTC.

This chain links TRBV7-6 with TRBJ2-7; the match to TRBD2 covers 8 bases. V trimming: 1 base; J trimming: 4 bases; junction bases outside the gene matches: 15. CDR3 length equals 18 residues. Germline V gives CDR1 SGHVS, CDR2 FNYEAQ. CDR3 amino acids: CASSLGPWGGSGAYEQYF. The CDR3 coding sequence is TGTGCCAGCAGCTTAGGCCCCTGGGGGGGTAGCGGGGCTTACGAGCAGTACTTC.

This rearrangement joins TRBV29-1 to TRBJ1-5; no clear D gene. CDR3 size: 12 residues. V was clipped by 5 bases and J by 7 bases, with 12 bases between them. Germline V lookup: CDR1 SQVTM, CDR2 ANQGSEA. CDR3 region: CSVQNGEQPQHF. CDR3 nucleotide sequence: TGCAGCGTTCAAAATGGCGAGCAGCCCCAGCATTTT.

Regarding this clone: Different DNA sequences within this sample yield the same CDR3. The chain is built from TRBV29-1 and TRBJ2-3; the D gene is possibly TRBD2 (5 bases). The CDR3 length is 10 residues. The V end lost 6 bases, the J end lost 6 bases, and 7 bases lay between the germline ends. Germline CDR1 reads SQVTM; CDR2 reads ANQGSEA. The CDR3, as DNA: TGCAGCGTGAGGGCTGATACGCAGTATTTT. Amino acid sequence: CSVRADTQYF.